Each of the 22 T cell receptor beta chains below was sequenced from the same sample in a study of T cell repertoires and HLA-DP antigens. The table came from immunoSEQ multiplex PCR; TCRdb's copy has only in-frame clones and leaves some out. Counted here are about 73,000 clones, about 82% occurring once; the ten biggest clones make up roughly 1.6%. These receptors' targets are unknown. The sequenced sample consisted of CD4+ T cells from PBMCs. The source is a man in his 60s in good health and CMV-seronegative.

V gene TRBV14 combines with J gene TRBJ2-7; D remains ambiguous. The CDR3 has 12 amino acids. Germline V gene sequence: CDR1 SGHDN, CDR2 FVKESK. Trimming removed 4 bases at V and 0 bases at J, with 4 bases between. CDR3 loop: CASSPHSYEQYV. DNA of the CDR3: TGTGCCAGCAGCCCCCACTCCTACGAGCAGTACGTC.

This clone was counted once. The chain carries TRBV18 and TRBJ2-7; either TRBD1 or TRBD2 may supply D (5 bases each). Trimming shortened V by 6 bases and J by 2 bases, and 14 bases separated the two germline ends. The CDR3 consists of 14 residues. CDR1 is KGHSH, CDR2 LQKENI, per germline. CDR3 sequence: CASSGTATAYEQYF. CDR3 DNA sequence: TGTGCCAGCTCCGGGACGGCGACTGCCTACGAGCAGTACTTC.

This CDR3 reads CASSPDRGYVEQYF. The CDR3 nucleotides read TGTGCCAGCAGCCCGGACAGGGGATATGTAGAGCAGTACTTC. The chain recombines TRBV7-2 with TRBJ2-7; 9 bases map to TRBD1. CDR1 and CDR2 from the germline V gene are SGHTA and FQGNSA. J lost 7 bases, V lost 5 bases, and 9 bases had no gene match. This CDR3 spans 14 amino acids.

The rearrangement uses TRBV2 and TRBJ2-1; TRBD2 aligns across 10 bases. The J segment lost 7 bases and the V segment lost 5 bases, leaving 5 bases of the junction unmatched. This CDR3 spans 14 amino acids. Germline V lookup: CDR1 SNHLY, CDR2 FYNNEI. DNA of the CDR3: TGTGCCAGCAGTTTACTAGCGGGAATAAATGAGCAGTTCTTC. Translation: CASSLLAGINEQFF.

The J gene is TRBJ1-4, the V gene TRBV19; D unclear. CDR3 length: 15 residues. Germline lookup yields CDR1 LNHDA and CDR2 SQIVND (reference sequence). With 7 bases removed from V and 0 bases from J, the gap between germline ends came to 12 bases. The CDR3, as DNA: TGTGCCAGTATGAGTATCCTTGCAACTAATGAAAAACTGTTTTTT. This codes for CASMSILATNEKLFF. Combining the CDR3 with reference TRBV19 and TRBJ1-4 gives the whole variable domain DGGITQSPKYLFRKEGQNVTLSCEQNLNHDAMYWYRQDPGQGLRLIYYSQIVNDFQKGDIAEGYSVSREKKESFPLTVTSAQKNPTAFYLCASMSILATNEKLFFGSGTQLSVL.

This clone has ten or more counts. The chain uses TRBV28 and TRBJ1-5; no firm D call. V dropped 6 bases and J dropped 4 bases, with 7 bases sitting between them. The CDR3 runs 12 residues. Germline values: CDR1 MDHEN, CDR2 SYDVKM. CDR3 amino acids: CASSLLNQPQHF. CDR3 DNA: TGTGCCAGCAGCCTCCTTAATCAGCCCCAGCATTTT.

The chain uses TRBV10-3 and TRBJ1-1, with 7 bases identical to TRBD1. Germline V gene data show CDR1 as ENHRY and CDR2 as SYGVKD. J was trimmed by 5 bases and V by 6 bases; bases with no gene match: 9. The CDR3 covers 14 residues. In nucleotides, the CDR3 is TGTGCCATCAGCACCGGGACAGACGGTACTGAAGCTTTCTTT. It is translated as CAISTGTDGTEAFF.

This clone was found a few times. This sequence joins TRBV7-2 and TRBJ2-7, with TRBD2 identical over 8 bases. J lost 7 bases, V lost 2 bases, and 7 bases had no gene match. Germline CDR1 reads SGHTA; CDR2 reads FQGNSA. The CDR3 contains 14 residues. CDR3 DNA sequence: TGTGCCAGCAGCTTATCTGGCGGGGGGACGGAGCAGTACTTC. This sequence encodes CASSLSGGGTEQYF.

This sequence joins TRBV6-4 and TRBJ1-6, with D uncertain. The V and J ends lost 7 bases and 2 bases respectively, with 18 bases between them. The V gene's germline CDR1 is MRHNA and CDR2 SNTAGT. The CDR3 totals 17 residues. The CDR3 region is CASIPLGRSPYNSPLHF. The CDR3, as DNA: TGTGCCAGCATCCCCCTGGGGAGGTCCCCCTATAATTCACCCCTCCACTTT.

The J gene is TRBJ2-2, the V gene TRBV19; D is perhaps TRBD2 (6 bases). V dropped 3 bases and J dropped 3 bases, with 11 bases sitting between them. CDR3 length: 15 residues. Germline lookup yields CDR1 LNHDA and CDR2 SQIVND (reference sequence). The CDR3 DNA is TGTGCCAGTAGTATCCCCGGGAGATACACCGGGGAGCTGTTTTTT. The encoded protein is CASSIPGRYTGELFF.

This chain joins TRBV7-2 and TRBJ2-3; 11 nucleotides match TRBD2. CDR3 length equals 17 residues. Trimming took 7 bases from V and 8 from J; bases not matched to a gene: 17. Germline V lookup: CDR1 SGHTA, CDR2 FQGNSA. DNA of the CDR3: TGTGCCAGCACCAACGGCTTGTTTAGCGGGGGGGCGGGTACGCAGTATTTT. Translating it yields CASTNGLFSGGAGTQYF.

V gene TRBV27 combines with J gene TRBJ1-6; TRBD1 matches at 8 bases. The CDR3 extends over 15 amino acids. Trimming removed 7 bases from V and 4 bases from J; junction bases left unmatched: 6. Germline CDR1 and CDR2: MNHEY and SMNVEV (reference sequence). Written as DNA, the CDR3 is TGTGCCAGCACGGACAGGGCATTATATAATTCACCCCTCCACTTT. Translation gives CASTDRALYNSPLHF.

This clone was observed a few times. The chain is built from TRBV7-8 and TRBJ1-1; 10 bases fit TRBD1. This CDR3 is 15 amino acids long. Looked up from germline, CDR1 is SGHVS and CDR2 is FQNEAQ. J was trimmed by 6 bases and V by 0 bases; bases with no gene match: 4. DNA for the CDR3: TGTGCCAGCAGCTTAGCCGGGACAGGGGCCCCTGAAGCTTTCTTT. Encoded protein: CASSLAGTGAPEAFF.

The V call is TRBV13, the J call TRBJ2-3; 8 bases fit TRBD2. The CDR3 length is 16 residues. Trimming removed 3 bases from V and 3 bases from J; junction bases left unmatched: 8. Looked up from germline, CDR1 is PRHDT and CDR2 is FYEKMQ (reference sequence). CDR3 nucleotide sequence: TGTGCCAGCAGCTTGCGGCTAGCGGGTAGTACAGATACGCAGTATTTT. Amino acid sequence: CASSLRLAGSTDTQYF.

The V and J genes are TRBV9 and TRBJ1-1, with TRBD1 as a possible D gene (6 bases). Germline values: CDR1 SGDLS, CDR2 YYNGEE. CDR3 length: 15 residues. The germline V and J ends were trimmed by 3 bases and 0 bases, with 12 bases remaining between them. CDR3 amino acids: CASSGPGQLNTEAFF. CDR3 coding DNA: TGTGCCAGCAGCGGACCTGGACAGTTGAACACTGAAGCTTTCTTT. Variable domain in full (rest from reference TRBV9 and TRBJ1-1): DSGVTQTPKHLITATGQRVTLRCSPRSGDLSVYWYQQSLDQGLQFLIQYYNGEERAKGNILERFSAQQFPDLHSELNLSSLELGDSALYFCASSGPGQLNTEAFFGQGTRLTVV.

This rearrangement joins TRBV28 to TRBJ2-5; 12 nucleotides match TRBD2. The trim removed 5 bases at V and 4 bases at J, leaving 8 bases unmatched. CDR1 and CDR2 (germline): MDHEN, SYDVKM. This CDR3 has 16 residues. The CDR3 spells CASSPPRLAGVETQYF. The DNA of the CDR3 is TGTGCCAGCAGTCCCCCTCGACTAGCGGGGGTAGAGACCCAGTACTTC. The full variable domain, its missing parts supplied by reference TRBV28 and TRBJ2-5, is DVKVTQSSRYLVKRTGEKVFLECVQDMDHENMFWYRQDPGLGLRLIYFSYDVKMKEKGDIPEGYSVSREKKERFSLILESASTNQTSMYLCASSPPRLAGVETQYFGPGTRLLVL.

This chain joins TRBV9 and TRBJ2-1; TRBD2 is a possible D gene (6 bases). Germline V CDR1 and CDR2: SGDLS, YYNGEE. This CDR3 is 14 amino acids long. Trimming took off 4 bases at V and 2 bases at J, with 10 bases between the two ends. CDR3 bases: TGTGCCAGCAGCCGCGGAGGGGCCTACAATGAGCAGTTCTTC. Protein product: CASSRGGAYNEQFF.

The chain's CDR3 is CASRYSGSGANVLTF. In DNA form, the CDR3 reads TGTGCCAGCAGATACAGTGGTTCCGGGGCCAACGTCCTGACTTTC. The chain is built from TRBV14 and TRBJ2-6; no definite D call. The CDR3 totals 15 residues. Trimming pared 6 bases from V and 4 bases from J, leaving 13 bases between. CDR1 and CDR2 (germline): SGHDN, FVKESK.

The V and J genes are TRBV11-3 and TRBJ2-5; the D gene is possibly TRBD2 (5 bases). In germline, CDR1 is SGHNT, CDR2 YENEEA. The V and J ends lost 2 bases and 3 bases respectively, with 10 bases between them. The CDR3 is made up of 14 amino acids. CDR3 sequence reads: CASSLFRGEETQYF. CDR3 nucleotides: TGTGCCAGCAGCTTATTTCGGGGAGAAGAGACCCAGTACTTC.

This clone turned up a few times. The chain couples TRBV4-3 to TRBJ1-6; D unclear. Looked up from germline, CDR1 is LGHNA and CDR2 is YSLEER. V was cut by 0 bases and J by 5 bases, with 20 bases left in between. The CDR3 runs to 19 residues. The CDR3 nucleotides are TGCGCCAGCAGCCAAGATCCCGTTAGCGCGAGCCGCAATAATTCACCCCTCCACTTT. It specifies CASSQDPVSASRNNSPLHF.

This clone showed up just once. V is TRBV5-1 and J is TRBJ2-7; 7 positions match TRBD1. This CDR3 has 14 amino acids. J was trimmed by 4 bases and V by 3 bases; bases with no gene match: 7. CDR1 SGHRS and CDR2 YFSETQ come from the germline V gene. The CDR3 bases are TGCGCCAGCAGCTCACAGGGGCCCACGTACGAGCAGTACTTC. It codes for CASSSQGPTYEQYF. Supplemented by reference TRBV5-1 and TRBJ2-7, the full variable domain reads KAGVTQTPRYLIKTRGQQVTLSCSPISGHRSVSWYQQTPGQGLQFLFEYFSETQRNKGNFPGRFSGRQFSNSRSEMNVSTLELGDSALYLCASSSQGPTYEQYFGPGTRLTVT.

The chain joins TRBV4-3 to TRBJ1-4; D is uncertain. CDR1 and CDR2 from the germline V gene are LGHNA and YSLEER. The CDR3 loop spans 17 amino acids. The V end lost 0 bases, the J end lost 2 bases, and 13 bases lay between the germline ends. The chain's CDR3 is CASSQETAFWTNEKLFF. CDR3 nucleotides: TGCGCCAGCAGCCAAGAGACGGCCTTCTGGACTAATGAAAAACTGTTTTTT.